This note documents a single TCR beta chain sequence. What it recognizes is unknown. Assay used: immunoSEQ multiplex PCR; TCRdb lists only in-frame clones, some missing. The sample records approximately 79,000 clones, 80% to 90% being singletons. Looked up from germline, CDR1 is SNHLY and CDR2 is FYNNEI. Trimming shortened V by 4 bases and J by 2 bases, and 13 bases separated the two germline ends. This CDR3 comprises 15 residues. This sample stems from a study of T cell responses to AZD1222 COVID-19 vaccine. Notes on the study in general: Increases in Spike-specific TCR breadth and depth were seen after two AZD1222 doses. Donors were mostly white British, more females; clonal diversity possibly underestimated.

This chain connects TRBV2 to TRBJ2-3; D unclear. Sequencing used peripheral blood, obtained 28 days after the second AZD1222 dose. The TCR sequence derives from an adult who received the AZD1222 COVID-19 vaccine. In DNA, the CDR3 is TGTGCCAGCAGTGGAGTCGCCCAAGACACAGATACGCAGTATTTT. This codes for CASSGVAQDTDTQYF.